Detailed here is one T cell receptor beta chain. Its specificity is unknown. Assay used: immunoSEQ multiplex PCR; TCRdb lists only in-frame clones, some missing. The sample includes approximately 19,000 clones, around 78% of them seen just once. Germline CDR1 is SGHTA and CDR2 is FQGNSA. The CDR3 runs to 17 residues. Between the trimmed V and J ends, which lost 1 base and 8 bases, there was a span of 20 bases. This sample stems from a study of CD4+ T cells in melanoma. Study-wide points: Reportedly, melanoma neoantigen-specific CD4+ T cells showed varied differentiation states.

The TCR originated in a human donor with melanoma. V is TRBV7-2 and J is TRBJ1-4; possible D gene TRBD1, 5 bases. The CDR3 DNA sequence: TGTGCCAGCAGCTTAGACGCAGGGTCGACCGGGCGCGAAAAACTGTTTTTT. It specifies CASSLDAGSTGREKLFF.